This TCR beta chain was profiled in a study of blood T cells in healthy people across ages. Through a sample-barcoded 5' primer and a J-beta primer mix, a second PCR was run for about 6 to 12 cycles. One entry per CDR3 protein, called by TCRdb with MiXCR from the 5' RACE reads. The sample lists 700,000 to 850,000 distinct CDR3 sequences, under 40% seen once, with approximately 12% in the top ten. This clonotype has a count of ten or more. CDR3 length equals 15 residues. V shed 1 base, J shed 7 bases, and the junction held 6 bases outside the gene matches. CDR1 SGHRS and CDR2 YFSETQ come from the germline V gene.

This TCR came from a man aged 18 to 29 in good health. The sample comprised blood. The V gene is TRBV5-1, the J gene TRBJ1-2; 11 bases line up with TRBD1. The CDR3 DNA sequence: TGCGCCAGCAGCTTGAACGCGGACAGGGGGCTTGGCTACACCTTC. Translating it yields CASSLNADRGLGYTF.